The source of this T cell receptor (beta chain) is a study of regulatory T cells in long-lasting Graves disease. As to time point: newly diagnosed GD, antithyroid drugs for less than 3 months. Generation of the TCR library employed RNA extracted from PBMCs. Libraries of TCR beta came from iRepertoire HTBI primers plus Arm-PCR of CDR3 regions. TCRdb re-called the multiplex PCR reads with MiXCR, one entry per CDR3 protein. The sample includes 560,000 or so distinct CDR3 sequences, roughly a sixth of them seen just once. This clonotype appeared many times. The germline gives CDR1 MDHEN, CDR2 SYDVKM. The V end was cut by 5 bases, the J end by 4 bases, with 14 bases between. The CDR3 is 15 residues long. These data are also associated with another study on T cells in Graves' hyperthyroidism and ophthalmopathy.

This chain connects TRBV28 to TRBJ1-4; maybe TRBD1 (6 bases). Here the sequenced sample was peripheral blood mononuclear cells (PBMCs), taken at new diagnosis, from a patient treated with antithyroid drugs. This receptor was obtained from a man between 18 and 35 years old with Graves disease. As DNA, the CDR3 is TGTGCCAGCAGTCCCCGGACAGCCCTTAATGAAAAACTGTTTTTT. Its protein is CASSPRTALNEKLFF.